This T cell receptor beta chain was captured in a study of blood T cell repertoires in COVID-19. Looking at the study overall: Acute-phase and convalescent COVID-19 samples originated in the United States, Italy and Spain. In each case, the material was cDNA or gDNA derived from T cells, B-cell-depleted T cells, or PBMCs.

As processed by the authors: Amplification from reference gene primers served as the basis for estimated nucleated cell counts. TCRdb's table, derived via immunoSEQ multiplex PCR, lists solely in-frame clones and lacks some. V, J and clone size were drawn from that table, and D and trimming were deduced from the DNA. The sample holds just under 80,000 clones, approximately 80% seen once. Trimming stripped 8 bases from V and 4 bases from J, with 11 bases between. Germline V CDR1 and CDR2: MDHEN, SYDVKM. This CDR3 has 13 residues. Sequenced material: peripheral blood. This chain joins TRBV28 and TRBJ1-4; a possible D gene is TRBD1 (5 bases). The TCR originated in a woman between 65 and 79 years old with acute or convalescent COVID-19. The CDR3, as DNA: TGTGCCAGCTATGACAGAAATAATGAAAAACTGTTTTTT. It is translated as CASYDRNNEKLFF.